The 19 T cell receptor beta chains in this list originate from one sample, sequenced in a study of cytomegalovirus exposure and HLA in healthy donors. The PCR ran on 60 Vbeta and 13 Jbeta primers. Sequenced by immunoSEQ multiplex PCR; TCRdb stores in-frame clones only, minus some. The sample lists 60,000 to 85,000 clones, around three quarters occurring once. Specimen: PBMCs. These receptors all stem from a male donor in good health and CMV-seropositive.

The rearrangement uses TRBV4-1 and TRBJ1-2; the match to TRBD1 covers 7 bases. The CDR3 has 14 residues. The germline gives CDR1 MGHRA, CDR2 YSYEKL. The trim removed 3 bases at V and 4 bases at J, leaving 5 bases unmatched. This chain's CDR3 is CASSQVTGLYGYTF. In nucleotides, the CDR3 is TGCGCCAGCAGCCAGGTGACAGGGCTCTATGGCTACACCTTC.

In nucleotides, the CDR3 is TGTGCCAGCAGCTCCAGGACTAGCGGGGGGGGCTACAATGAGCAGTTCTTC. Its protein product is CASSSRTSGGGYNEQFF. The chain recombines TRBV12-1 with TRBJ2-1; the D call TRBD2 from the table was never checked on the DNA. TRBV12-1 is classified as a pseudogene. CDR3 size: 17 residues.

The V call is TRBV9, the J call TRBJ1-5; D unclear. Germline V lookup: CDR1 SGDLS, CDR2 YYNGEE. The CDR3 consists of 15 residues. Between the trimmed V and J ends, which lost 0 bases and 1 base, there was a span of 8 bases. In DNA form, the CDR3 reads TGTGCCAGCAGCGTAGGGGGAGTCAGCAATCAGCCCCAGCATTTT. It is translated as CASSVGGVSNQPQHF.

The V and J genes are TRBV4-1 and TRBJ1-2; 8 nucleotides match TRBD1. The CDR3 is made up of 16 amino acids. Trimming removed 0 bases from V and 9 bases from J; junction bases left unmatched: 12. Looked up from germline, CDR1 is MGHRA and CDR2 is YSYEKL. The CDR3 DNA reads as TGCGCCAGCAGCCAAGATGCTGGACAGGGCGTATCTCGCTACACCTTC. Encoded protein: CASSQDAGQGVSRYTF.

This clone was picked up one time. CDR3 sequence: CASTEGASADTQYF. For the CDR3, the DNA is TGTGCCAGTACAGAGGGGGCTAGTGCAGATACGCAGTATTTT. The rearrangement uses TRBV19 and TRBJ2-3, with 7 nucleotides matching TRBD1. Germline V gene sequence: CDR1 LNHDA, CDR2 SQIVND (reference sequence). J was trimmed by 4 bases and V by 7 bases; bases with no gene match: 8. The CDR3 runs to 14 residues. Variable domain in full (rest from reference TRBV19 and TRBJ2-3): DGGITQSPKYLFRKEGQNVTLSCEQNLNHDAMYWYRQDPGQGLRLIYYSQIVNDFQKGDIAEGYSVSREKKESFPLTVTSAQKNPTAFYLCASTEGASADTQYFGPGTRLTVL.

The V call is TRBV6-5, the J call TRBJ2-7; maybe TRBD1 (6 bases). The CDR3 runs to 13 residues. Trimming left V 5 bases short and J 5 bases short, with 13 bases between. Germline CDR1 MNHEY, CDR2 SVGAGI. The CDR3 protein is CASSTARGDEQYF. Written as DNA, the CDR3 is TGTGCCAGCAGTACCGCCAGGGGCGACGAGCAGTACTTC.

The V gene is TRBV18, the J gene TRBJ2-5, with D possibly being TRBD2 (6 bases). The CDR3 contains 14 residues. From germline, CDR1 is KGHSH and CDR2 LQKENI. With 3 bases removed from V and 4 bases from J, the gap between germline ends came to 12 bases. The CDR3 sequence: CASSPGLGGETQYF. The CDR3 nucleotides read TGTGCCAGCTCACCGGGACTTGGGGGAGAGACCCAGTACTTC.

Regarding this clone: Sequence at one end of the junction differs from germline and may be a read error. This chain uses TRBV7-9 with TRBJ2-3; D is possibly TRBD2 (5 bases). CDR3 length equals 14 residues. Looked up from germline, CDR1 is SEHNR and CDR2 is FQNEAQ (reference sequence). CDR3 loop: CSSSPLLGTDTQYF. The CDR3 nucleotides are TGTTCCAGCAGCCCACTACTAGGCACAGATACGCAGTATTTT.

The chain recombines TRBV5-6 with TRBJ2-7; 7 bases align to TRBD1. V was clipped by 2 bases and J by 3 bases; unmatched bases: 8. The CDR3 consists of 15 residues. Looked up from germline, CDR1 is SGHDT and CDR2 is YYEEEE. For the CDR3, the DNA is TGTGCCAGCAGCTTATTAGACAGGGAGAACTACGAGCAGTACTTC. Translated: CASSLLDRENYEQYF.

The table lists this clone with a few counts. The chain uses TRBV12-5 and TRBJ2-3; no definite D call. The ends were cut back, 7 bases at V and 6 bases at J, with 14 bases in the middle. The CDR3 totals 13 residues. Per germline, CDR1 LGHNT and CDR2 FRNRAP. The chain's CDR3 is CASAPWATDTQYF. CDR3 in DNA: TGTGCTAGTGCCCCGTGGGCCACCGATACGCAGTATTTT.

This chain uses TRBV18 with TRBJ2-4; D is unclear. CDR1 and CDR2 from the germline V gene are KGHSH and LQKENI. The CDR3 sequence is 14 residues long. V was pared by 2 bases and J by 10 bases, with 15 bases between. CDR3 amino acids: CASSPSEGVKIQYF. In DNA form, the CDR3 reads TGTGCCAGCTCACCATCGGAAGGAGTGAAGATTCAGTACTTC.

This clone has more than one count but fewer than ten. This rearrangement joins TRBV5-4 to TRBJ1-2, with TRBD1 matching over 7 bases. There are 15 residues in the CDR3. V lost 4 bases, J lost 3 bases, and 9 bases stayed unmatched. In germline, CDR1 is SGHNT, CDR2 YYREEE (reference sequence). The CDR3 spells CASSPSGGTDYGYTF. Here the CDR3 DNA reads TGTGCCAGCAGCCCCTCAGGGGGTACCGACTATGGCTACACCTTC.

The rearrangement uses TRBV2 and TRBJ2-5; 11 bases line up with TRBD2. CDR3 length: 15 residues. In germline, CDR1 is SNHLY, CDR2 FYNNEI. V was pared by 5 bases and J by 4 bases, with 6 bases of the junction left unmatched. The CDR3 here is CASSRTSGSGETQYF. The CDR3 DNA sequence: TGTGCCAGCAGTAGAACTAGCGGGAGTGGAGAGACCCAGTACTTC.

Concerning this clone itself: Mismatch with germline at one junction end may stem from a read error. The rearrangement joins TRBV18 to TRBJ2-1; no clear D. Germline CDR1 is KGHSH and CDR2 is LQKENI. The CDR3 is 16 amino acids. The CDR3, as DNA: TGTGCCAGCTCACCTGTAGGAGCCACCTCCTACAATGAGCAGCTCTTC. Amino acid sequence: CASSPVGATSYNEQLF.

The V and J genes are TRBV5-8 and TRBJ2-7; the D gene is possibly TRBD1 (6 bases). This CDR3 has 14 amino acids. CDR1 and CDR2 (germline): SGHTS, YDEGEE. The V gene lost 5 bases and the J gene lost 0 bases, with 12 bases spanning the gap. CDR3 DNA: TGTGCCAGCAGACGTACAGGGAGCTCCTACGAGCAGTACTTC. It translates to CASRRTGSSYEQYF.

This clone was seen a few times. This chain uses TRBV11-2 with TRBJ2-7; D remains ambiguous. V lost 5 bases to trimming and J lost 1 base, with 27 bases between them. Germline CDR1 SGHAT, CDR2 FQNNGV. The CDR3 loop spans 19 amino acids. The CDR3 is CASSLTSSKTYSPSYEQYF. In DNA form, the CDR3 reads TGTGCCAGCAGCCTCACCTCTTCCAAGACTTACTCCCCATCCTACGAGCAGTACTTC.

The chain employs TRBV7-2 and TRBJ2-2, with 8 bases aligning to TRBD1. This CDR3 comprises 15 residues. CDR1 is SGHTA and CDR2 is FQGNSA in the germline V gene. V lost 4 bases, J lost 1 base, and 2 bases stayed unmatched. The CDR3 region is CASSYGQGNTGELFF. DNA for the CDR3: TGTGCCAGCAGCTATGGACAGGGGAACACCGGGGAGCTGTTTTTT. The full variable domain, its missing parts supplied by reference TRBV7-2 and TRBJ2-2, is GAGVSQSPSNKVTEKGKDVELRCDPISGHTALYWYRQSLGQGLEFLIYFQGNSAPDKSGLPSDRFSAERTGGSVSTLTIQRTQQEDSAVYLCASSYGQGNTGELFFGEGSRLTVL.

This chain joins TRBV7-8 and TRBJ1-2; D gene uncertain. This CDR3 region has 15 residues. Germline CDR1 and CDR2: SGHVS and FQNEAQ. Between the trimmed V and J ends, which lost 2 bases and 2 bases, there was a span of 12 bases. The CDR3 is CASSLSTRLNYGYTF. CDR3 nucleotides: TGTGCCAGCAGCTTATCCACCAGGCTAAACTATGGCTACACCTTC. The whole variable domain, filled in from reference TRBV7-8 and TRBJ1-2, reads GAGVSQSPRYKVAKRGQDVALRCDPISGHVSLFWYQQALGQGPEFLTYFQNEAQLDKSGLPSDRFFAERPEGSVSTLKIQRTQQEDSAVYLCASSLSTRLNYGYTFGSGTRLTVV.

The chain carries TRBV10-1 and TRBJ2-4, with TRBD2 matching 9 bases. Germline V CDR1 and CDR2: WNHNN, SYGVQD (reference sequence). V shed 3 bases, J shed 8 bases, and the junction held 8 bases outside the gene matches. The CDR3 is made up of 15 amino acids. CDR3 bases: TGCGCCAGCAGTGACTCCAACGGCGGGAGGGACATTCAGTACTTC. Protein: CASSDSNGGRDIQYF.